These 30 T cell receptor beta chains were sequenced from one sample in a study of graft-versus-host responses after intestinal transplantation. The protocol was immunoSEQ multiplex PCR, while the TCRdb copy is restricted to in-frame clones and leaves out a portion. The table has over 15,000 clones, about 89% seen once. This sample comprised PBMCs, obtained around 230 days after intestinal transplant. These TCRs come from a human patient who received an intestinal transplant, so some T cells may come from the graft donor.

As to this clone: Other DNA sequences from this sample encode an identical CDR3 as well. The V and J genes are TRBV6-6 and TRBJ2-1, with 9 bases fitting TRBD2. CDR1 is MNHNY, CDR2 SVGAGI, per germline (reference sequence). The CDR3 has 16 residues. Germline trimming cut 5 bases from V and 7 bases from J; bases unmatched to any gene: 12. CDR3 amino acids: CASSPRGGAGGNEQFF. CDR3 coding DNA: TGTGCCAGCAGTCCCCGGGGGGGTGCGGGGGGGAATGAGCAGTTCTTC.

The chain has TRBV6-1 and TRBJ2-3; TRBD2 matches at 13 bases. The CDR3 is 14 residues long. V trimming: 4 bases; J trimming: 7 bases; junction bases outside the gene matches: 2. The V gene's germline CDR1 is MNHNS and CDR2 SASEGT. CDR3 protein: CASSGLAGGYTQYF. The DNA for the CDR3 is TGTGCCAGCAGTGGACTAGCGGGGGGATATACGCAGTATTTT.

A remark on this clone: Within the sample, other DNA sequences also encode this same CDR3. V and J are TRBV4-1 and TRBJ2-1; 7 nucleotides line up with TRBD2. The length of the CDR3 is 13 residues. With 5 bases clipped from V and 3 bases from J, the junction kept 1 base outside the gene matches. Germline V gene sequence: CDR1 MGHRA, CDR2 YSYEKL. The CDR3 region is CASSGGGYNEQFF. In DNA, the CDR3 is TGCGCCAGCAGCGGGGGGGGCTACAATGAGCAGTTCTTC.

This clone was recorded a few times. This chain connects TRBV7-9 to TRBJ1-3; no clear D. CDR1 is SEHNR and CDR2 is FQNEAQ in the germline V gene (reference sequence). V dropped 5 bases and J dropped 8 bases, with 16 bases sitting between them. The CDR3 length is 14 residues. The CDR3 is CASSTDTILHTIYF. Here the CDR3 DNA reads TGTGCCAGCAGCACTGACACCATCCTCCACACCATATATTTT. The full variable domain, with the rest looked up from reference TRBV7-9 and TRBJ1-3, is DTGVSQNPRHKITKRGQNVTFRCDPISEHNRLYWYRQTLGQGPEFLTYFQNEAQLEKSRLLSDRFSAERPKGSFSTLEIQRTEQGDSAMYLCASSTDTILHTIYFGEGSWLTVV.

The V gene is TRBV2, the J gene TRBJ2-5; D is possibly TRBD1 (5 bases). CDR3 length: 14 amino acids. Looked up from germline, CDR1 is SNHLY and CDR2 is FYNNEI. Trimming stripped 2 bases from V and 2 bases from J, with 9 bases between. CDR3 in amino acids: CASSEPSGQETQYF. CDR3 in DNA: TGTGCCAGCAGTGAACCGTCAGGGCAAGAGACCCAGTACTTC.

The chain employs TRBV4-2 and TRBJ2-5, with D perhaps being TRBD1 or TRBD2 (5 bases each). The ends were cut back, 5 bases at V and 2 bases at J, with 18 bases in the middle. The CDR3 covers 16 residues. Germline lookup yields CDR1 LGHNA and CDR2 YNFKEQ. The CDR3: CASSLEFGDPQETQYF. In DNA form, the CDR3 reads TGTGCCAGCAGCTTGGAATTCGGGGACCCACAAGAGACCCAGTACTTC.

This sequence joins TRBV5-1 and TRBJ2-3; 9 positions agree with TRBD2. The CDR3 runs to 16 residues. The V and J ends lost 0 bases and 3 bases, in that order; junction bases with no gene match: 5. Germline V CDR1 and CDR2: SGHRS, YFSETQ. This CDR3 reads CASSLGRGGRTDTQYF. The CDR3 coding sequence is TGCGCCAGCAGCTTGGGGCGGGGGGGCCGGACAGATACGCAGTATTTT.

V and J are TRBV6-4 and TRBJ2-3, with TRBD2 matching over 11 bases. The CDR3 is 15 residues long. Germline V CDR1 and CDR2: MRHNA, SNTAGT. Losses at the gene ends were 0 bases for V and 8 bases for J; bases not matched to a gene: 4. CDR3 residues: CASSDSSGGAGTQYF. CDR3 bases: TGTGCCAGCAGTGACTCTAGCGGGGGGGCCGGTACGCAGTATTTT.

The sample holds one count of this clone. V is TRBV11-2 and J is TRBJ1-1; D remains ambiguous. Deletions cut 3 bases from V and 0 bases from J, with 14 bases between. CDR3 length: 16 residues. Germline V gene lookup returns CDR1 SGHAT and CDR2 FQNNGV. The CDR3 region is CASSLWKDFMNTEAFF. CDR3 coding DNA: TGTGCCAGCAGCTTGTGGAAAGATTTCATGAACACTGAAGCTTTCTTT.

Note on this clone: The identical CDR3 is also encoded by other nucleotide sequences in the sample. V usage is TRBV6-1 and J usage is TRBJ1-4, with D possibly TRBD1 on 6 matching bases. V was pared by 4 bases and J by 7 bases, with 13 bases between. Looked up from germline, CDR1 is MNHNS and CDR2 is SASEGT. The CDR3 loop spans 14 amino acids. The CDR3: CASSGSTGSEKLFF. CDR3 nucleotides: TGTGCCAGCAGTGGTTCTACAGGGAGTGAAAAACTGTTTTTT.

The chain uses TRBV5-1 and TRBJ2-1; 12 positions match TRBD2. The J segment lost 6 bases and the V segment lost 3 bases, leaving 7 bases of the junction unmatched. The germline gives CDR1 SGHRS, CDR2 YFSETQ. The CDR3 contains 16 residues. The CDR3 DNA follows: TGCGCCAGCAGCTCCTCTAGCGGGGGGGCCGTCAATGAGCAGTTCTTC. Encoded protein: CASSSSSGGAVNEQFF.

V gene TRBV25-1 combines with J gene TRBJ1-5; D unresolved. Germline V gene sequence: CDR1 MGHDK, CDR2 SYGVNS. Trimming shortened V by 6 bases and J by 5 bases, and 11 bases separated the two germline ends. This CDR3 comprises 13 residues. The CDR3 coding sequence is TGTGCCAGCAGCAGACTAGGCGATCAGCCCCAGCATTTT. Translated, it gives CASSRLGDQPQHF.

The rearrangement links TRBV11-2 to TRBJ1-4, with D hard to call. Germline V CDR1 and CDR2: SGHAT, FQNNGV. The ends were cut back, 0 bases at V and 10 bases at J, with 15 bases in the middle. This CDR3 is 15 amino acids long. Written as DNA, the CDR3 is TGTGCCAGCAGCTTAGATCTCACAGTGGGAGGAAAACTGTTTTTT. Protein sequence: CASSLDLTVGGKLFF.

This sequence joins TRBV2 and TRBJ1-5; D call uncertain. CDR3 length: 16 residues. Looked up from germline, CDR1 is SNHLY and CDR2 is FYNNEI. V lost 3 bases and J lost 4, with 16 bases in between. The CDR3 DNA is TGTGCCAGCAGTGAGAGGTCCCTAAGGGAAAATCAGCCCCAGCATTTT. It yields the protein CASSERSLRENQPQHF.

V is TRBV5-6 and J is TRBJ1-1, with D tentatively TRBD1 (5 bases). The CDR3 contains 12 residues. V dropped 3 bases and J dropped 2 bases, with 5 bases sitting between them. CDR1 and CDR2 (germline): SGHDT, YYEEEE. The CDR3 DNA reads TGTGCCAGCAGCTGGGGCAACACTGAAGCTTTCTTT. Translation gives CASSWGNTEAFF.

This clone is a singleton in its sample. V and J are TRBV5-1 and TRBJ2-5; D is perhaps TRBD1 (6 bases). The end of the DNA fits TRBJ2-7 better, so the J call may be wrong. This CDR3 has 15 amino acids. Germline V lookup: CDR1 SGHRS, CDR2 YFSETQ. The CDR3 DNA sequence: TGCGCCAGCAGATTGTCTGGGACAATCTCCTACGAGCAGTACTTC. Protein: CASRLSGTISYEQYF.

The rearrangement uses TRBV19 and TRBJ2-1, with D possibly TRBD2 on 6 matching bases. The germline V gene encodes CDR1 LNHDA and CDR2 SQIVND (reference sequence). The ends were cut back, 5 bases at V and 9 bases at J, with 23 bases in the middle. CDR3 length: 16 amino acids. Here the CDR3 reads CASSPRSGTPLGEQFF. The CDR3 coding sequence is TGTGCCAGTAGTCCTCGGTCAGGGACTCCTTTGGGTGAGCAGTTCTTC.

The chain recombines TRBV13 with TRBJ1-4, with D perhaps TRBD1 (5 bases). Trimming removed 0 bases from V and 8 bases from J, with 13 bases in between. Germline V gene data show CDR1 as PRHDT and CDR2 as FYEKMQ (reference sequence). This CDR3 has 15 amino acids. DNA for the CDR3: TGTGCCAGCAGCTTAGGGACGGGTAGGGGAGAAAAACTGTTTTTT. Protein: CASSLGTGRGEKLFF.

The chain has TRBV6-1 and TRBJ2-7, with a tentative D call TRBD1 (5 bases). V shed 2 bases and J shed 0 bases, with 8 bases lying between them. This CDR3 region has 14 residues. Germline values: CDR1 MNHNS, CDR2 SASEGT. CDR3 in DNA: TGTGCCAGCAGTGAACAGACAGACTCCTACGAGCAGTACTTC. Encoded protein: CASSEQTDSYEQYF.

This clone was counted a single time. The genes are TRBV29-1 and TRBJ2-1, with D unresolved. Germline V gene data show CDR1 as SQVTM and CDR2 as ANQGSEA. There are 15 residues in the CDR3. V lost 6 bases, J lost 4 bases, and 19 bases lay in between. CDR3 in amino acids: CSVFLRWQQYNEQFF. The CDR3 bases are TGCAGCGTCTTTTTGAGGTGGCAGCAATACAATGAGCAGTTCTTC.

A few counts support this clone. This chain uses TRBV10-1 with TRBJ2-3; possible D gene TRBD1, 5 bases. The V end lost 0 bases, the J end lost 2 bases, and 9 bases lay between the germline ends. The CDR3 runs to 15 residues. Germline V gene sequence: CDR1 WNHNN, CDR2 SYGVQD (reference sequence). CDR3 nucleotides: TGCGCCAGCAGTGAGTCTGGGGCATCCACAGATACGCAGTATTTT. This codes for CASSESGASTDTQYF.

The V call is TRBV30, the J call TRBJ2-7; D may be TRBD1 or TRBD2 (5 bases each). CDR1 GTSNPN and CDR2 SVGIG come from the germline V gene (reference sequence). The CDR3 is made up of 11 amino acids. Trimming shortened V by 1 base and J by 12 bases, and 13 bases separated the two germline ends. DNA of the CDR3: TGTGCCTGGAGTGACATTGAGGGGCTGTACTTC. It is translated as CAWSDIEGLYF. Full variable domain (rest looked up from reference TRBV30 and TRBJ2-7): SQTIHQWPATLVQPVGSPLSLECTVEGTSNPNLYWYRQAAGRGLQLLFYSVGIGQISSEVPQNLSASRPQDRQFILSSKKLLLSDSGFYLCAWSDIEGLYFGPGTRLTVT.

This clone was detected only a few times. The chain carries TRBV4-1 and TRBJ2-4; unclear D gene. Trimming removed 2 bases at V and 4 bases at J, with 18 bases between. The V gene's germline CDR1 is MGHRA and CDR2 YSYEKL. The CDR3 has 17 residues. The CDR3 bases are TGCGCCAGCAGCCAAATTAGTGACTCCGGGCCGAAAAACATTCAGTACTTC. Amino acids: CASSQISDSGPKNIQYF.

The chain couples TRBV4-1 to TRBJ1-6; the match to TRBD1 covers 7 bases. The CDR3 is 18 residues long. J gave up 1 base and V 1 base, and 7 bases lay outside the gene matches. Germline V gene lookup returns CDR1 MGHRA and CDR2 YSYEKL. CDR3 nucleotides: TGCGCCAGCAGCCAAGGGGATACAGGGGAGTCCTATAATTCACCCCTCCACTTT. The encoded protein is CASSQGDTGESYNSPLHF.

V gene TRBV7-5 combines with J gene TRBJ1-1. TRBV7-5 is an annotated pseudogene. The CDR3 consists of 16 residues. The CDR3 loop is CVRSSFPPGAKKEAFF. The CDR3 DNA reads as TGTGTCAGAAGCTCTTTTCCACCCGGGGCCAAAAAAGAAGCTTTCTTT.

The chain carries TRBV11-2 and TRBJ2-5; D perhaps matches TRBD2 (6 bases). Trimming shortened V by 3 bases and J by 3 bases, and 8 bases separated the two germline ends. CDR1 SGHAT and CDR2 FQNNGV come from the germline V gene. The CDR3 extends over 13 amino acids. The CDR3 sequence is CASSFSGEETQYF. DNA of the CDR3: TGTGCCAGCAGCTTTAGCGGCGAAGAGACCCAGTACTTC.

Points on this clone: Sequence at one end of the junction differs from germline and may be a read error. J is TRBJ2-2 and V is TRBV10-2; 8 bases align to TRBD1. Germline V gene data show CDR1 as WSHSY and CDR2 as SAAADI. This CDR3 has 14 amino acids. CDR3 loop: CASSGQENTGEPFF. Written as DNA, the CDR3 is TGCGCCAGCTCGGGACAGGAGAACACCGGGGAGCCGTTTTTT.

The CDR3 DNA reads TGTGCCAGCAGCAAGGGAGGATCGACGGACACAGATACGCAGTATTTT. It specifies CASSKGGSTDTDTQYF. The V gene is TRBV21-1, the J gene TRBJ2-3; TRBD2 is the table's D call, not checked against the DNA. TRBV21-1 is given as a pseudogene. CDR3 size: 16 residues.

The chain is built from TRBV6-5 and TRBJ1-2, with D possibly being TRBD1 (5 bases). V lost 4 bases and J lost 8, with 11 bases in between. CDR3 length equals 12 residues. The V gene's germline CDR1 is MNHEY and CDR2 SVGAGI. Written as DNA, the CDR3 is TGTGCCAGCAGTTCGGGGGGGGACGGCTACACCTTC. It specifies CASSSGGDGYTF.

The chain joins TRBV11-2 to TRBJ1-5; D unresolved. The CDR3 is 12 amino acids. V dropped 4 bases and J dropped 3 bases, with 4 bases sitting between them. Germline values: CDR1 SGHAT, CDR2 FQNNGV. CDR3 in DNA: TGTGCCAGCAGCTCAATCAATCAGCCCCAGCATTTT. It yields the protein CASSSINQPQHF.